Each of the 9 T cell receptor beta chains below was sequenced from the same sample in a study of T-cell memory formation after mild COVID-19. TCRdb independently ran MiXCR on the 5' RACE reads; one entry per CDR3 protein. The table lists about 270,000 distinct CDR3 sequences, about 20% of them singletons. Sequenced: PBMCs or a T cell subset sorted from them (not recorded which). The receptors derive from a man between 18 and 35 years old who had mild COVID-19 (a few samples of this study predate the infection). Cell type and time point are not known.

The chain links TRBV2 to TRBJ1-4; D remains unclear. Germline V CDR1 and CDR2: SNHLY, FYNNEI. This CDR3 is built from 14 residues. The V end was cut by 6 bases, the J end by 6 bases, with 14 bases between. The CDR3 region is CASSESSGDEKLFF. CDR3 coding DNA: TGTGCCAGCAGCGAATCTTCTGGGGATGAAAAACTGTTTTTT.

This clonotype has a handful of counts. V usage is TRBV6-6 and J usage is TRBJ2-7; no clear D. Trimming took off 0 bases at V and 1 base at J, with 7 bases between the two ends. CDR1 is MNHNY and CDR2 is SVGAGI in the germline V gene (reference sequence). The CDR3 is 14 amino acids. The CDR3 nucleotides read TGTGCCAGCAGTTACTCGCCCCAGTCCTACGAGCAGTACGTC. The encoded protein is CASSYSPQSYEQYV.

This chain links TRBV5-1 with TRBJ1-5; tentative D call: TRBD1 (5 bases). This CDR3 has 15 amino acids. V lost 6 bases to trimming and J lost 4 bases, with 17 bases between them. CDR1 is SGHRS, CDR2 YFSETQ, per germline. The CDR3 bases are TGCGCCAGCACCCCCGGACCGGGACCTAATCAGCCCCAGCATTTT. Protein sequence: CASTPGPGPNQPQHF. Using reference TRBV5-1 and TRBJ1-5 for the parts outside the CDR3, the full variable domain is KAGVTQTPRYLIKTRGQQVTLSCSPISGHRSVSWYQQTPGQGLQFLFEYFSETQRNKGNFPGRFSGRQFSNSRSEMNVSTLELGDSALYLCASTPGPGPNQPQHFGDGTRLSIL.

The chain uses TRBV28 and TRBJ1-1; the D gene is possibly TRBD1 (5 bases). CDR1 and CDR2 from the germline V gene are MDHEN and SYDVKM. The length of the CDR3 is 14 residues. V was cut by 6 bases and J by 8 bases, with 19 bases left in between. The DNA of the CDR3 is TGTGCCAGCAGCTCAACGGGGGGGATTTTGGAAGCTTTCTTT. It yields the protein CASSSTGGILEAFF.

This sequence joins TRBV9 and TRBJ2-1, with D unresolved. The CDR3 spans 15 residues. CDR1 is SGDLS, CDR2 YYNGEE, per germline. V lost 3 bases, J lost 2 bases, and 12 bases lay in between. Here the CDR3 reads CASSAGPMAYNEQFF. The CDR3 nucleotides are TGTGCCAGCAGCGCCGGGCCCATGGCCTACAATGAGCAGTTCTTC.

This clonotype has a handful of counts. The rearrangement uses TRBV10-3 and TRBJ2-3; the D gene is possibly TRBD1 (5 bases). The V end lost 8 bases, the J end lost 0 bases, and 15 bases lay between the germline ends. CDR1 and CDR2 from the germline V gene are ENHRY and SYGVKD. The CDR3 extends over 15 amino acids. The CDR3 DNA is TGTGCCATCCAACTGCAGGGTACTAGCACAGATACGCAGTATTTT. This gives the protein CAIQLQGTSTDTQYF.

V is TRBV5-1 and J is TRBJ1-2; D unclear. Looked up from germline, CDR1 is SGHRS and CDR2 is YFSETQ. The length of the CDR3 is 8 residues. V was clipped by 7 bases and J by 10 bases, with 5 bases between them. CDR3 nucleotide sequence: TGCGCCAGCCGGGACTACACCTTC. Its protein product is CASRDYTF. Full variable domain (remainder filled in from reference TRBV5-1 and TRBJ1-2): KAGVTQTPRYLIKTRGQQVTLSCSPISGHRSVSWYQQTPGQGLQFLFEYFSETQRNKGNFPGRFSGRQFSNSRSEMNVSTLELGDSALYLCASRDYTFGSGTRLTVV.

Only a few counts were recorded for this clonotype. V gene TRBV4-1 combines with J gene TRBJ1-1; the match to TRBD1 covers 11 bases. V was pared by 8 bases and J by 8 bases, with 10 bases of the junction left unmatched. The CDR3 has 14 residues. CDR1 is MGHRA, CDR2 YSYEKL, per germline. Here the CDR3 reads CASGRTGGDGEAFF. CDR3 DNA sequence: TGCGCCAGCGGGAGGACAGGGGGCGATGGCGAAGCTTTCTTT.

The chain uses TRBV6-5 and TRBJ2-2, with 9 bases matching TRBD2. CDR1 and CDR2 from the germline V gene are MNHEY and SVGAGI. Trimming took 6 bases from V and 7 from J; bases not matched to a gene: 0. The CDR3 extends over 12 amino acids. DNA for the CDR3: TGTGCCAGCAGACTAGCGGGCGGGGAGCTGTTTTTT. It is translated as CASRLAGGELFF.